This note documents a single TCR beta chain sequence. This entry is derived from a study of blood T cell repertoires in COVID-19. Profiling relied on immunoSEQ multiplex PCR, and the TCRdb table lists in-frame clones only, not all of them. There are 30,000 to 40,000 clones in the sample; approximately 93% occur only once, and roughly 2.2% lies in the top ten. Germline V CDR1 and CDR2: SGDLS, YYNGEE. Deletions cut 0 bases from V and 6 bases from J, with 12 bases between. This CDR3 comprises 15 residues. The source material was peripheral blood. The origin of this receptor is a man between 50 and 59 years old with active COVID-19. The chain joins TRBV9 to TRBJ2-2; D ambiguous. This CDR3 reads CASSVVAQAPGELFF. CDR3 coding DNA: TGTGCCAGCAGCGTAGTAGCCCAAGCCCCCGGGGAGCTGTTTTTT.